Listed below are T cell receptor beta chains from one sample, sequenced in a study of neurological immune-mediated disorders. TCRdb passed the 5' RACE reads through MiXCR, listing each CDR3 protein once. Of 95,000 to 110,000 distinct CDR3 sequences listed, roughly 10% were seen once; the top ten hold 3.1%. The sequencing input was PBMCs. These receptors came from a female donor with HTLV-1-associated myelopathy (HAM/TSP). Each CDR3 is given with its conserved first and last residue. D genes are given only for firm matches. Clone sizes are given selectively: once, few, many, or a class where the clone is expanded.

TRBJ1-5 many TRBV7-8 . TGTGCCAGCAGCATGAGCAATCAGCCCCAGCATTTT CASSMSNQPQHF
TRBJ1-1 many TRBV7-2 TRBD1 TGTGCCAGCAGCTTAATGGGACAGAAAGCTTTCTTT CASSLMGQKAFF
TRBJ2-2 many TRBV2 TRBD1 TGTGCCAGCAGTGTACAGGGGGCCGCGGAGCTGTTTTTT CASSVQGAAELFF
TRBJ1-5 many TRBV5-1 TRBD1 TGCGCCAGCAGCTTACAGGGGGGCAATCAGCCCCAGCATTTT CASSLQGGNQPQHF
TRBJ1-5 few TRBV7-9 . TGTGCCAGCAGCGATGGACGGGTGAATCAGCCCCAGCATTTT CASSDGRVNQPQHF
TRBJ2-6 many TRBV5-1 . TGCGCCAGCCAGATTACAGGGTCTGGGGCCAACGTCCTGACTTTC CASQITGSGANVLTF
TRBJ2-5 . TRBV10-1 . TGCGCCAGCAGTGAGACCTCCGTAGGGACCCAGTACTTC CASSETSVGTQYF
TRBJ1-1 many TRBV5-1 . TGCGCCAGCAGCTTGAACCCGAACACTGAAGCTTTCTTT CASSLNPNTEAFF
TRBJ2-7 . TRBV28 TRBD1 TGTGCCAGCAGTTTACCACAGGGGGCGTCCTACGAGCAGTACTTC CASSLPQGASYEQYF
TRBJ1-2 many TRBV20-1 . TGCAGTGCTAGGGGACCGTCCACTAACTATGGCTACACCTTC CSARGPSTNYGYTF
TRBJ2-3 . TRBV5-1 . TGCGTCAGCCAAAACCTAGGGGTCGCCTCCAGATCGGACACTAGCACAGATACGCAGTATTTT CVSQNLGVASRSDTSTDTQYF
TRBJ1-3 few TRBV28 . TGTGCCAGCACCCCCCCCGGGGTTCGAAACACCATATATTTT CASTPPGVRNTIYF
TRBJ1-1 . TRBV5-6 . TGTGCCAGCAGCTTTGTTAGGGGCCGCATGAACACTGAAGCTTTCTTT CASSFVRGRMNTEAFF
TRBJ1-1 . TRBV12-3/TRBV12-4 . TGTGCCAGCAGTATCCACGGGGGTATGAACACTGAAGCTTTCTTT CASSIHGGMNTEAFF
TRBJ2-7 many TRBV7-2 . TGTGCCAGCAGCTTGTGCGGCTACGAGCAGTACTTC CASSLCGYEQYF
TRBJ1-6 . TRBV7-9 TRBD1 TGTGCCAGCAGCGAAGGGGGGACAGGGGTTAATTCACCCCTCCACTTT CASSEGGTGVNSPLHF
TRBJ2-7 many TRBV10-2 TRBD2 TGCGCCAGCAGTGAGGACGGGGGGGCCCTAAAGCAGTACTTC CASSEDGGALKQYF
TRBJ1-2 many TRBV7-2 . TGTGCCAGCAGCTTAGGCAGGGCCTATGGCTACACCTTC CASSLGRAYGYTF
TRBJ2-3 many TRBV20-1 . TGCAGTGCTAGAGATCAAGGACTATCCGATACGCAGTATTTT CSARDQGLSDTQYF
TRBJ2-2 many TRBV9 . TGTGCCAGCAGCGTAGTTGACATAATCGCGAACACCGGGGAGCTGTTTTTT CASSVVDIIANTGELFF
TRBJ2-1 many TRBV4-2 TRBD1 TGTGCCAGCAGCCTCGGGACAGGGGGGCATTGGCAGTTCTTC CASSLGTGGHWQFF
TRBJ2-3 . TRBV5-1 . TGCGCCAGCATCTTCACAGGGTCCCAAGATACGCAGTATTTT CASIFTGSQDTQYF
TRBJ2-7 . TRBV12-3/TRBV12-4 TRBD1 TGTGCCAGCTTGAGGACAGGGGCGAACGAGCAGTACTTC CASLRTGANEQYF
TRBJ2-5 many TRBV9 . TGTGCCAGCGGAGGAGTGGAGACCCAGTACTTC CASGGVETQYF
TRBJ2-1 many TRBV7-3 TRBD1 TGTGCCAGCAGCCGTTTGACAGGGGTAGTCTATGAGCAGTTCTTC CASSRLTGVVYEQFF
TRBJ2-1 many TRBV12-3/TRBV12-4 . TGTGCCAGCAGTCCTACGGGGGTCCCCTACAATGAGCAGTTCTTC CASSPTGVPYNEQFF
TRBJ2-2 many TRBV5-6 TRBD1 TGTGCCAGCAGCTGGGTGACAGGGGCGAACACCGGGGAGCTGTTTTTT CASSWVTGANTGELFF
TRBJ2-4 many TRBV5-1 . TGCGCCAGCAGCTTGACGGTCGCCAAAAACATTCAGTACTTC CASSLTVAKNIQYF
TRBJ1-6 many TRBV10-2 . TGCGCCAGCAGTGAGGGCAGGGGTTACGGACCCCTCCACTTT CASSEGRGYGPLHF
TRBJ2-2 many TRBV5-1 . TGCGCCAGCAGCTATAACGGGGGTCCCCCTATGGGCACCGGGGAGCTGTTTTTT CASSYNGGPPMGTGELFF
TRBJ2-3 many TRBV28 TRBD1 TGTGCCAGCAGTGGGCGGACAGGGGGCGGCACAGATACGCAGTATTTT CASSGRTGGGTDTQYF
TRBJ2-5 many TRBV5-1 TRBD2 TGCGCCAGCAGCTTGGCTCTAGCGGGGGCTCAAGAGACCCAGTACTTC CASSLALAGAQETQYF
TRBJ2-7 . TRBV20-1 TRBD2 TGCAGTGCTAGAGATGAGGCGGGAGCCTACGAGCAGTACTTC CSARDEAGAYEQYF
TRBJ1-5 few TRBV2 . TGTGCCAGCAGTGGGGGACGGGATAATCAGCCCCAGCATTTT CASSGGRDNQPQHF
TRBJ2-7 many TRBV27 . TGTGCCAGCAGAAGCCGGGAGAGCTCCTACGAGCAGTACTTC CASRSRESSYEQYF
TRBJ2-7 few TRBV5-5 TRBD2 TGTGCCAGCAGCTTGGTAACCGGGACTAGCGGATCTGAGCAGTACTTC CASSLVTGTSGSEQYF
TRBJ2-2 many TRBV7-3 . TGTGCCAGCAGAATGCCCGGGAACACCGGGGAGCTGTTTTTT CASRMPGNTGELFF
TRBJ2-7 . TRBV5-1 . TGCGCCAGCAGCTTGAATAGCGGAGGTTGGGAGCAGTACTTC CASSLNSGGWEQYF
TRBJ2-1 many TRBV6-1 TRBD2 TGTGCCAGCAGTGAATGGCGGGGGAACAATGAGCAGTTCTTC CASSEWRGNNEQFF
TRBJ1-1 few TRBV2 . TGTGCCAGCAGGGGACAAGTCGGGGCAAGGACTGAAGCTTTCTTT CASRGQVGARTEAFF